The sample holds one count of the clone carrying this T cell receptor beta chain. There are 13 residues in the CDR3. Per germline, CDR1 SGHNT and CDR2 YYREEE (reference sequence). J gave up 6 bases and V 2 bases, and 4 bases lay outside the gene matches. Clones were read by immunoSEQ multiplex PCR, and TCRdb kept only the in-frame ones, dropping some. The sample yields under 150,000 clones, approximately 88% seen once. The sample originates from a study of T cell responses to AZD1222 COVID-19 vaccine. Sequenced material: peripheral blood, taken on day 0 of AZD1222 vaccination. The rearrangement joins TRBV5-4 to TRBJ1-1; TRBD1 matches 7 bases. The sequence came from an adult in good health. CDR3 in DNA: TGTGCCAGCAGCTTAGACAGGGTCTCTGAAGCTTTCTTT. Its protein product is CASSLDRVSEAFF.